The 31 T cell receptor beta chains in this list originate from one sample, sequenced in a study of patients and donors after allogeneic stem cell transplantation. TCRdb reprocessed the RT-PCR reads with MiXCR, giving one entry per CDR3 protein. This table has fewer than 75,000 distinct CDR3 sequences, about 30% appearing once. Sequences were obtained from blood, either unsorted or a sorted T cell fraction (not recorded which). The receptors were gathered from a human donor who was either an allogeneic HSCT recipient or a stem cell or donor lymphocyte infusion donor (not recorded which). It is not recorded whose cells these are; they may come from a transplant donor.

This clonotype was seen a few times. This CDR3 reads CAISGRVEGYTF. For the CDR3, the DNA is TGTGCCATCAGTGGCAGGGTTGAAGGCTACACCTTC. The chain employs TRBV10-3 and TRBJ1-2; TRBD1 might be the D (5 bases). Germline CDR1 and CDR2: ENHRY and SYGVKD. The V end lost 4 bases, the J end lost 8 bases, and 11 bases lay between the germline ends. The CDR3 contains 12 residues.

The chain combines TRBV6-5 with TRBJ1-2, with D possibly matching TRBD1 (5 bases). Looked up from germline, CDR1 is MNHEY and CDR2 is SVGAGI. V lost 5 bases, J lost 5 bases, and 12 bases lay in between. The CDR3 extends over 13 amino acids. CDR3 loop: CASSPDSRYGYTF. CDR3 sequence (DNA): TGTGCCAGCAGTCCAGACAGTCGGTATGGCTACACCTTC.

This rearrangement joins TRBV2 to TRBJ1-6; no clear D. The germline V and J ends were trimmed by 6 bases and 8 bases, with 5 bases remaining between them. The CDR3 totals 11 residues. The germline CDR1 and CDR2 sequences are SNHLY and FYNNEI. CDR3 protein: CASRVDSPLHF. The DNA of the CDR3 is TGTGCCAGCAGAGTGGATTCACCCCTCCACTTT.

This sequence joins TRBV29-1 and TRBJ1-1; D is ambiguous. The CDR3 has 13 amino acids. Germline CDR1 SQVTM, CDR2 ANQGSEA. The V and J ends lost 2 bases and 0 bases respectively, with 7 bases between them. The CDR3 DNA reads TGCAGCGTTGAATGGCCTCTGAACACTGAAGCTTTCTTT. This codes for CSVEWPLNTEAFF.

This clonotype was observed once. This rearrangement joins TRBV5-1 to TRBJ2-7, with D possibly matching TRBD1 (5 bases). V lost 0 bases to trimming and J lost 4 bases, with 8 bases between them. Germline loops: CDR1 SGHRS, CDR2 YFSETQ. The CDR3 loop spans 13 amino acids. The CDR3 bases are TGCGCCAGCAGCTTGGAAGCAGGGTACGAGCAGTACTTC. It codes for CASSLEAGYEQYF.

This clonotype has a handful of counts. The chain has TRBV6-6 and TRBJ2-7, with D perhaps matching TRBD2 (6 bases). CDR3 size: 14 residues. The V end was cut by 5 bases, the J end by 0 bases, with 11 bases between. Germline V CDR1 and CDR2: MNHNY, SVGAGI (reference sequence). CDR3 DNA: TGTGCCAGCAGTCTTAGCGGCCGCTCCTACGAGCAGTACTTC. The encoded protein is CASSLSGRSYEQYF.

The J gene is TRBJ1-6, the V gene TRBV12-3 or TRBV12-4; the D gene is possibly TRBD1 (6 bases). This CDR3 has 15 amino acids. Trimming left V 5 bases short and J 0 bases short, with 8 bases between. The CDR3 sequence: CASSGGGSYNSPLHF. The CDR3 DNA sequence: TGTGCCAGCAGTGGAGGGGGCTCCTATAATTCACCCCTCCACTTT.

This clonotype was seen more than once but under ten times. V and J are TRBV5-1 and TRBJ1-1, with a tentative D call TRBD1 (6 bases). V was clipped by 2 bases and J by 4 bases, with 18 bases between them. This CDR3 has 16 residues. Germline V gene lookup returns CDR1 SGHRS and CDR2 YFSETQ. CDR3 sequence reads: CASSFPRGRFGTEAFF. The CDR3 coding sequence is TGCGCCAGCAGCTTTCCCAGGGGCCGGTTTGGCACTGAAGCTTTCTTT.

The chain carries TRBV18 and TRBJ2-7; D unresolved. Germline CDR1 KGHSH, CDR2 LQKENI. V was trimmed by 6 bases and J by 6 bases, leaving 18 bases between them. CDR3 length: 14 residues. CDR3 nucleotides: TGTGCCAGCTCCACCAGCCCCCGCAAAGGCGAGCAGTACTTC. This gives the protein CASSTSPRKGEQYF.

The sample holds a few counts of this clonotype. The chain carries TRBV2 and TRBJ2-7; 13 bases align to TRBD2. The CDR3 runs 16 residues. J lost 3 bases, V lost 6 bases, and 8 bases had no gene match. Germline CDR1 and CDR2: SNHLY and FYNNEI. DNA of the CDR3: TGTGCCAGCAGGGGAACTAGCGGGAGGGCCGGCTACGAGCAGTACTTC. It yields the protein CASRGTSGRAGYEQYF.

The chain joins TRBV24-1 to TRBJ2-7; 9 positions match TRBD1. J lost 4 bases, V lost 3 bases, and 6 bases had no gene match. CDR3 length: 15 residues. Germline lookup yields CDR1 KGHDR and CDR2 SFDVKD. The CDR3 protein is CATSDPTGGRYEQYF. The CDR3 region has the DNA TGTGCCACCAGTGATCCCACAGGGGGCCGGTACGAGCAGTACTTC.

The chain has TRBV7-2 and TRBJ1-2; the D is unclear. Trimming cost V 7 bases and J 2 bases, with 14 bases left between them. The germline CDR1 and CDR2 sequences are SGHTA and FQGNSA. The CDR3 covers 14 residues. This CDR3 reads CASNFRSTNYGYTF. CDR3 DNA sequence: TGTGCCAGCAACTTCCGTTCAACGAACTATGGCTACACCTTC.

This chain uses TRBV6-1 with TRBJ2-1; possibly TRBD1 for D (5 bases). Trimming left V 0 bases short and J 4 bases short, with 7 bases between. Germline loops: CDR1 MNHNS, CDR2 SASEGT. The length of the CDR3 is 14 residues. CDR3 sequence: CASSEADRYNEQFF. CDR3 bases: TGTGCCAGCAGTGAAGCTGACAGATACAATGAGCAGTTCTTC.

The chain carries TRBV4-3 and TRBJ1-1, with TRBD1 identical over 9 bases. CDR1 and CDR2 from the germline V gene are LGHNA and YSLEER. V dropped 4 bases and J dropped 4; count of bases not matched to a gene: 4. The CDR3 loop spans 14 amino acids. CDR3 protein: CASSPGQGFTEAFF. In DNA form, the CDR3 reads TGCGCCAGCAGCCCCGGACAGGGGTTCACTGAAGCTTTCTTT.

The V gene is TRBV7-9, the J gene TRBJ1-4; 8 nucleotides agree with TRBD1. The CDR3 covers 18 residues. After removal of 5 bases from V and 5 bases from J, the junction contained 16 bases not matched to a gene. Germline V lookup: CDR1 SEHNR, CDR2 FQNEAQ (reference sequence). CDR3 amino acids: CASSPLGGKTGVNEKLFF. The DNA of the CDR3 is TGTGCCAGCAGCCCGCTCGGGGGGAAGACAGGGGTGAATGAAAAACTGTTTTTT.

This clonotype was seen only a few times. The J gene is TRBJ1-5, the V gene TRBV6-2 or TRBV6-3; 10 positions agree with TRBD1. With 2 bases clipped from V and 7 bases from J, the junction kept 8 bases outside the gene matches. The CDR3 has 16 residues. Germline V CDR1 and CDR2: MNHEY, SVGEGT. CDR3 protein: CASSYRKGQGSQPQHF. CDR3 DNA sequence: TGTGCCAGCAGTTACCGAAAGGGACAGGGGAGCCAGCCCCAGCATTTT.

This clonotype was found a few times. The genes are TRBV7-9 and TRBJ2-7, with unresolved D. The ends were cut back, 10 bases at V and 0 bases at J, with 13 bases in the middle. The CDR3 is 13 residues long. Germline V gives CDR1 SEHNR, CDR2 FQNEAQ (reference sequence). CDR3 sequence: CAIGRISSYEQYF. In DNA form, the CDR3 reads TGTGCCATCGGACGGATCAGCTCCTACGAGCAGTACTTC. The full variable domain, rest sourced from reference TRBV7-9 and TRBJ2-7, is DTGVSQNPRHKITKRGQNVTFRCDPISEHNRLYWYRQTLGQGPEFLTYFQNEAQLEKSRLLSDRFSAERPKGSFSTLEIQRTEQGDSAMYLCAIGRISSYEQYFGPGTRLTVT.

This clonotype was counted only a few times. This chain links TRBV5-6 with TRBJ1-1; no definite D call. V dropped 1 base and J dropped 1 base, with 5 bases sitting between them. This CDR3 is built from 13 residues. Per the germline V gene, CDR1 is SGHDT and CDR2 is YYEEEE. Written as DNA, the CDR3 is TGTGCCAGCAGCTTGACACCGAACACTGAAGCTTTCTTT. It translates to CASSLTPNTEAFF.

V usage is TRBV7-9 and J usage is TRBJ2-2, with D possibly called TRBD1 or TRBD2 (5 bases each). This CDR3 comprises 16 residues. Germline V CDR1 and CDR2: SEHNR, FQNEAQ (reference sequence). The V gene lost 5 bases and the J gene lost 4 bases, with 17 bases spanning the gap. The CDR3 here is CASSPTGQAGTGELFF. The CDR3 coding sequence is TGTGCCAGCAGCCCTACGGGGCAGGCCGGCACCGGGGAGCTGTTTTTT.

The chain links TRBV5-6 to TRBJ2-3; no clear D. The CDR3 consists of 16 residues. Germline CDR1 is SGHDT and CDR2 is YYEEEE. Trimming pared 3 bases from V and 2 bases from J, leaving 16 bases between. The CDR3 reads CASSWWPTLNTDTQYF. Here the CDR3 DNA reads TGTGCCAGCAGCTGGTGGCCTACCCTTAACACAGATACGCAGTATTTT.

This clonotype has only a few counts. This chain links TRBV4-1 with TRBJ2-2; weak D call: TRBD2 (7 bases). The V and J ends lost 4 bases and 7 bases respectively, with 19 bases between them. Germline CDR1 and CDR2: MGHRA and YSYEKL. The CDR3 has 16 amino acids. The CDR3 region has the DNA TGCGCCAGCAGCCCCCGACGTGGGGGGGGCATCGGGGAGCTGTTTTTT. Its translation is CASSPRRGGGIGELFF.

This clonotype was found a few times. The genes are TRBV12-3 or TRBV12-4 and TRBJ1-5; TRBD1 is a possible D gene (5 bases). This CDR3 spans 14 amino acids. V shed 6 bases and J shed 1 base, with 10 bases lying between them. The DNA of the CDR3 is TGTGCCAGCAGGAGGACATGGAGCAATCAGCCCCAGCATTTT. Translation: CASRRTWSNQPQHF.

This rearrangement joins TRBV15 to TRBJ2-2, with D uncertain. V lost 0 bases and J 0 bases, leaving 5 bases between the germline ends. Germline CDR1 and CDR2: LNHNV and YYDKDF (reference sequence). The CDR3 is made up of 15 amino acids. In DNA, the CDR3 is TGTGCCACCAGCAGAGATGCCTCGAACACCGGGGAGCTGTTTTTT. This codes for CATSRDASNTGELFF.

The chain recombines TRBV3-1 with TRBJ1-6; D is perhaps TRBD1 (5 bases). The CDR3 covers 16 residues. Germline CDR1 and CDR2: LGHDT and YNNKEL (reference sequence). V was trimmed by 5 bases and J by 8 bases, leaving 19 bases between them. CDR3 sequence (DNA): TGTGCCAGCAGCGACGGACAACGGGTGCGGGATTCACCCCTCCACTTT. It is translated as CASSDGQRVRDSPLHF.

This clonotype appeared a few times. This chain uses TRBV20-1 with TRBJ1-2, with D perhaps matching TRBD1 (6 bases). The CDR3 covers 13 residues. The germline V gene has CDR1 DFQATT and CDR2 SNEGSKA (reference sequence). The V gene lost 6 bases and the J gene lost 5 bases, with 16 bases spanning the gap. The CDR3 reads CSAHDRTRYGYTF. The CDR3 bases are TGCAGTGCCCATGACAGGACCCGGTATGGCTACACCTTC.

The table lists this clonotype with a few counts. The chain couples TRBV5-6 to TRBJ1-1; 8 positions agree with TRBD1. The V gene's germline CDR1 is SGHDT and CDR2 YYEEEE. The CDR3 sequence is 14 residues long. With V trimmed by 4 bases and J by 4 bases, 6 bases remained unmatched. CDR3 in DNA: TGTGCCAGCAGCGCACCGACAGGGGCCACTGAAGCTTTCTTT. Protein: CASSAPTGATEAFF.

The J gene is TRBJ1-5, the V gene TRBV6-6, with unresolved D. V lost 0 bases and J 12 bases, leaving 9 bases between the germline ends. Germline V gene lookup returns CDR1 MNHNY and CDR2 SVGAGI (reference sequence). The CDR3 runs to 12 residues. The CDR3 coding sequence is TGTGCCAGCAGTTACTCGCGGGAGGTCCAGCATTTT. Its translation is CASSYSREVQHF.

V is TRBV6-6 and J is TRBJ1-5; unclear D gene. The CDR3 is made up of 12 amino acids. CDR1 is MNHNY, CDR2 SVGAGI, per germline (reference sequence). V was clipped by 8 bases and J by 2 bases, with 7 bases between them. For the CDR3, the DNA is TGTGCCAGCCTCACTGGCAATCAGCCCCAGCATTTT. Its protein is CASLTGNQPQHF.

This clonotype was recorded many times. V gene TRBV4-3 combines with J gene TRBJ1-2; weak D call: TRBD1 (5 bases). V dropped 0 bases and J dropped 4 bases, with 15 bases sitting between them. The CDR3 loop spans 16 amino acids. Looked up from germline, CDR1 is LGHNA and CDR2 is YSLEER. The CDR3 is CASSQEVGRAGYGYTF. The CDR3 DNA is TGCGCCAGCAGCCAAGAGGTTGGCAGGGCCGGCTATGGCTACACCTTC.

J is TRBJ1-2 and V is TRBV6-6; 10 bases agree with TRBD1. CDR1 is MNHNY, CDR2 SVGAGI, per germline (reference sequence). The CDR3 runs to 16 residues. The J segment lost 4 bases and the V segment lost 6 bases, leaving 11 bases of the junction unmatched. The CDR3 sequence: CASRSPTGGKGYGYTF. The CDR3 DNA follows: TGTGCCAGCAGGAGTCCGACAGGGGGCAAGGGCTATGGCTACACCTTC.

CDR3: CASRTYIYGNQPQHF. The DNA for the CDR3 is TGTGCCAGCAGAACTTATATCTATGGCAATCAGCCCCAGCATTTT. J is TRBJ1-5 and V is TRBV6-6; D gene unclear. Germline CDR1 reads MNHNY; CDR2 reads SVGAGI (reference sequence). Trimming took 6 bases from V and 2 from J, leaving 14 bases between them. This CDR3 contains 15 residues.